Reported below is one TCR beta chain. Its specificity is unknown. Measured with immunoSEQ multiplex PCR; TCRdb has only the in-frame clones, and not every one. This table holds 95,000 to 100,000 clones, about 88% found once. The CDR3 totals 12 residues. Trimming took 5 bases from V and 1 from J, leaving 5 bases between them. Germline CDR1 and CDR2: SGHAT and FQNNGV. These data come from a study of T cell responses to AZD1222 COVID-19 vaccine. Study-wide points: Clonal diversity was possibly underestimated, and white British individuals and females predominated among donors. Repertoires were collected only later (after the peak T cell response had occurred). Distributed over spike, vaccine-associated CD4 TCRs predominated at 160-218 and 743-854.

The V call is TRBV11-2, the J call TRBJ1-1; D not resolved. The sequence came from an adult who received the AZD1222 COVID-19 vaccine. The sample here was peripheral blood, taken 28 days after the second AZD1222 dose. CDR3 sequence reads: CASSPSNTEAFF. CDR3 sequence (DNA): TGTGCCAGCAGCCCTTCGAACACTGAAGCTTTCTTT. The full variable domain, its missing parts supplied by reference TRBV11-2 and TRBJ1-1, is EAGVAQSPRYKIIEKRQSVAFWCNPISGHATLYWYQQILGQGPKLLIQFQNNGVVDDSQLPKDRFSAERLKGVDSTLKIQPAKLEDSAVYLCASSPSNTEAFFGQGTRLTVV.